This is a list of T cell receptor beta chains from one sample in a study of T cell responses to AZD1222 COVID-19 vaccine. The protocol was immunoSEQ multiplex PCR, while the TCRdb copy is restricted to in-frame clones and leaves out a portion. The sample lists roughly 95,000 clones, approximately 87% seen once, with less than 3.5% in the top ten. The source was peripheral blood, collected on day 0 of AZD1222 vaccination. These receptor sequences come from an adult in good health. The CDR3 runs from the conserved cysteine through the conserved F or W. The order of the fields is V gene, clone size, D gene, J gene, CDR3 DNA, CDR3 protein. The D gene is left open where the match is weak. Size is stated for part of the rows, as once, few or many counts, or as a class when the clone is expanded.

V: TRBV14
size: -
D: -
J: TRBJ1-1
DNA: TGTGCCAGCAGCCAAGTATACACTGAAGCTTTCTTT
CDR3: CASSQVYTEAFF

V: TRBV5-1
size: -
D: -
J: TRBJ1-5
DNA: TGCGCCAGCAGCTTGGGAGGGGGTCATAGCAATCAGCCCCAGCATTTT
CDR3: CASSLGGGHSNQPQHF

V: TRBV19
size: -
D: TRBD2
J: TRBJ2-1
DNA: TGTGCCAGTAGTGTCTTTTCTAGCGGGGATGAGCAGTTCTTC
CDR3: CASSVFSSGDEQFF

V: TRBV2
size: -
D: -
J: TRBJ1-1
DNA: TGTGCCAGCAGTGATCGGTGGAACACTGAAGCTTTCTTT
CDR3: CASSDRWNTEAFF

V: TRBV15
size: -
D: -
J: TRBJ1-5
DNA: TGTGCCACCAGCAGTTACGTGCAGCCCCAGCATTTT
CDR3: CATSSYVQPQHF

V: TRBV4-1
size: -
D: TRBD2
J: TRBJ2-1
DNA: TGCGCCAGCAGCCATCCGGGACTAAGTAGCGGACCGACCTACAATGAGCAGTTCTTC
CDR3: CASSHPGLSSGPTYNEQFF

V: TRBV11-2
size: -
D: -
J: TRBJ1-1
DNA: TGTGCCAGCAGCCCCACCGAGGGCACTGAAGCTTTCTTT
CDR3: CASSPTEGTEAFF

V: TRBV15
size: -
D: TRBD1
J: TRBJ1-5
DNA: TGTGCCACCAGCAGAGCCTGGGGGACAGGGAGTCTTAGCAATCAGCCCCAGCATTTT
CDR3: CATSRAWGTGSLSNQPQHF

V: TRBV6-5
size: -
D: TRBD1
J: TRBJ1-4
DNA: TGTGCCAGCAGCTACCGGGACAGGGATAGTGAAAAACTGTTTTTT
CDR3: CASSYRDRDSEKLFF

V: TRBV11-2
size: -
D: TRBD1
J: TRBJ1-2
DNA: TGTGCCAGCAGCTCGACTCAGACAGGGGGCGCGAATGGCTACACCTTC
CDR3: CASSSTQTGGANGYTF

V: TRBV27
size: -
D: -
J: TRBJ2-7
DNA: TGTGCCAGCAGCATGGGGGTCCTTAGGGAATACGAGCAGTACTTC
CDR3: CASSMGVLREYEQYF

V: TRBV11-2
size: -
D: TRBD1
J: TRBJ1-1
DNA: TGTGCCAGCAGCTTAACAGGGGACACTGAAGCTTTCTTT
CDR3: CASSLTGDTEAFF

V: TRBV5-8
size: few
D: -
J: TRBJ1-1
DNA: TGTGCCAGCAGCTTCCGTTTGAACACTGAAGCTTTCTTT
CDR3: CASSFRLNTEAFF

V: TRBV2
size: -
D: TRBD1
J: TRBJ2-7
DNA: TGTGCCAGCAGTGTGAACAGGGGGTCCGAGCAGTACTTC
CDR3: CASSVNRGSEQYF

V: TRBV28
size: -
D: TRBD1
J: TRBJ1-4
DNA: TGTGCCAGCAGTACCCCGACAGGGGGAGATGAAAAACTGTTTTTT
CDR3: CASSTPTGGDEKLFF

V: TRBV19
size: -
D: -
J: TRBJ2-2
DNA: TGTGCCAGTAGGGAGGATGCGAACACCGGGGAGCTGTTTTTT
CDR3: CASREDANTGELFF

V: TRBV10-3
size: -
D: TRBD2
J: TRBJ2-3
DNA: TGTGCCATCAAAACCGACAGGGGGAATAGCGGGAGGGCCCCAGATACGCAGTATTTT
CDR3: CAIKTDRGNSGRAPDTQYF

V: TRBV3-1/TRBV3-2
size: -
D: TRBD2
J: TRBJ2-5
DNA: TGTGCCAGCAGCCAAGCGCTTGGACTAGCGGACCAAGAGACCCAGTACTTC
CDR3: CASSQALGLADQETQYF

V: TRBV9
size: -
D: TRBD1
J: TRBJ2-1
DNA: TGTGCCAGCAGCGAATACAGGGGGCCGTACAATGAGCAGTTCTTC
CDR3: CASSEYRGPYNEQFF

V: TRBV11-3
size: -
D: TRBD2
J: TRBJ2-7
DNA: TGTGCCAAACTAGCGGGAGGCAGGAGCTCCTACGAGCAGTACTTC
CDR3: CAKLAGGRSSYEQYF

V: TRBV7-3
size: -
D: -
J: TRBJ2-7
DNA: TGTGCCAGCAGCTTAACAGGGGCCTCCAACTACGAGCAGTACTTC
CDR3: CASSLTGASNYEQYF

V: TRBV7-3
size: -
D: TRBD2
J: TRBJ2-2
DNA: TGTGCCAGCAAGGCGGGGACTAGCGGGAGGGCCTTATCCGGGGAGCTGTTTTTT
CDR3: CASKAGTSGRALSGELFF

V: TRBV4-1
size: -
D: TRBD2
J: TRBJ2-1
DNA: TGCGCCAGCAGCCGAGATCGGCCGGGACTAGGGAATAAACCCTCCTACAATGAGCAGTTCTTC
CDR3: CASSRDRPGLGNKPSYNEQFF

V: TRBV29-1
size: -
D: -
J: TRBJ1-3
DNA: TGCAGCGTTGCCCGGGACCTTGGAAACACCATATATTTT
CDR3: CSVARDLGNTIYF

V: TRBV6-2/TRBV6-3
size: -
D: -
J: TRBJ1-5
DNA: TGTGCCAGCAGTTACGTCCGCGGAGGAGGCAATCAGCCCCAGCATTTT
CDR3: CASSYVRGGGNQPQHF

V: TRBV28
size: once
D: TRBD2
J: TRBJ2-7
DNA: TGTGCCAGCAGTTTCCTAGCGGGGGTTTGGAAGCAGTACTTC
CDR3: CASSFLAGVWKQYF

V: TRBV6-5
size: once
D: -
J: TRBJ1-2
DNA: TGTGCCAGCAGTCGGAGACAGATATATGGCTACACCTTC
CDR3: CASSRRQIYGYTF

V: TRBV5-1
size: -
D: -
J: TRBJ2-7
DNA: TGCGCCAGCAGCCGAGGGTCGGACGACGAGCAGTACTTC
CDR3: CASSRGSDDEQYF

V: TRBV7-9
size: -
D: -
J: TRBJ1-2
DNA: TGTGCCAGCAGCTTATATGTCTATGGCTACACCTTC
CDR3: CASSLYVYGYTF

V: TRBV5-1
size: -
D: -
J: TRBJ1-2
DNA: TGCGCCAGCAGCTTGGGGACAGCAAACTATGGCTACACCTTC
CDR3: CASSLGTANYGYTF

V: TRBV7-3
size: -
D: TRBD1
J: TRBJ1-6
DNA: TGTGCCAGCAGCTACAGGGGCAGGGATTCACCCCTCCACTTT
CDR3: CASSYRGRDSPLHF

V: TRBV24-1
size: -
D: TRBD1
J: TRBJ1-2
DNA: TGTGCCACCAGTGGACAGGGACCGGGGGTTAACTATGGCTACACCTTC
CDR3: CATSGQGPGVNYGYTF

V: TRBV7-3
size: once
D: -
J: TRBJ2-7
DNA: TGTGCCAGCAGCTTAATCGGGGGCTCCTACGAGCAGTACTTC
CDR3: CASSLIGGSYEQYF

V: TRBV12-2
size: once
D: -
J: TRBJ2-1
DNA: TGTGCAAGTCGCTTAGCGGAGGTAGCGGGTTTAGACAATGAGCAGTTCTTC
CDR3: CASRLAEVAGLDNEQFF

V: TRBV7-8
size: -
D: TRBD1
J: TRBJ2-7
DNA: TGTGCCAGCAGCTTAGCGCAGACAGGGTCCTACGAGCAGTACTTC
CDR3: CASSLAQTGSYEQYF

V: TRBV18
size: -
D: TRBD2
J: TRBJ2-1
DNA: TGTGCCAGCTCACTGGGGACTACGGGGTTCAATGAGCAGTTCTTC
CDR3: CASSLGTTGFNEQFF

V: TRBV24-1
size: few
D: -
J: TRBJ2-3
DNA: TGTGCCACCAGTGATTTGGTGGGGCAGGGTCCAGATACGCAGTATTTT
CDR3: CATSDLVGQGPDTQYF

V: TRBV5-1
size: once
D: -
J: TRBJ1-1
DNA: TGCGCCAGCAGCTTGGCCGCAACTATTGGCACTGAAGCTTTCTTT
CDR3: CASSLAATIGTEAFF

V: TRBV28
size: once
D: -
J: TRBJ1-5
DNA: TGTGCCAGCAGTCCCACCGGGTTTTCAACAGGGCTTTCAAGCAATCAGCCCCAGCATTTT
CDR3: CASSPTGFSTGLSSNQPQHF

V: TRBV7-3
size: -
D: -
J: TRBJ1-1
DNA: TGTGCCAGCAAGGACAGAAGGAACACTGAAGCTTTCTTT
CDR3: CASKDRRNTEAFF

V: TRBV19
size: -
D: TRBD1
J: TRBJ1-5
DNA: TGTGCCAGTAGTACCCGACAGGGGGCAGATGGCAATCAGCCCCAGCATTTT
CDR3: CASSTRQGADGNQPQHF

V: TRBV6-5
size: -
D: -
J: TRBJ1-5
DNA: TGTGCCAGCAGTTACCCACAGGGTCGGAGCAATCAGCCCCAGCATTTT
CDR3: CASSYPQGRSNQPQHF

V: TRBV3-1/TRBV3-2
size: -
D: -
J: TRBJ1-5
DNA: TGTGCCAGCAGCCAAGCGGTCAATCAGCCCCAGCATTTT
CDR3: CASSQAVNQPQHF

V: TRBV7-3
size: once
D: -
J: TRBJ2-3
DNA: TGTGCCAGCAGCTCCGGGACTACAGATACGCAGTATTTT
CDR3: CASSSGTTDTQYF

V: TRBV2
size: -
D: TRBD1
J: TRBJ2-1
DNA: TGTGCCAGCAGTGGCGGACAGGTATACAATGAGCAGTTCTTC
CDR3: CASSGGQVYNEQFF

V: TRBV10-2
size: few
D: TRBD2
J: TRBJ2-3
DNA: TGCGCCAGCAGTGAGGCGGCGGGAGGGTTCACAGATACGCAGTATTTT
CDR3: CASSEAAGGFTDTQYF

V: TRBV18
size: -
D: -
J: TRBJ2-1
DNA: TGTGCCAGCTCCTATACCGGGGCGACCTCCTACAATGAGCAGTTCTTC
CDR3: CASSYTGATSYNEQFF

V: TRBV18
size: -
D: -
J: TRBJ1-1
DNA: TGTGCCAGCTCACCATCCCCCACTGAAGCTTTCTTT
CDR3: CASSPSPTEAFF

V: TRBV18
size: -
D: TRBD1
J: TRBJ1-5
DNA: TGTGCCAGCTCACCCTGGACAGGGCAGAATCAGCCCCAGCATTTT
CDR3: CASSPWTGQNQPQHF

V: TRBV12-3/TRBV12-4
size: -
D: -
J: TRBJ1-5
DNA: TGTGCCAGCACCTCAAGCAATCAGCCCCAGCATTTT
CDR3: CASTSSNQPQHF

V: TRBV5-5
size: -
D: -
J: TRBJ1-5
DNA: TGTGCCAGCAGCTTTCGCGCGCCCGGAGGGGGTCAGCCCCAGCATTTT
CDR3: CASSFRAPGGGQPQHF

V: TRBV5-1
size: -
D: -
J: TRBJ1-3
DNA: TGCGCCAGCAGCTTAAGTGGGATCTCTGGAAACACCATATATTTT
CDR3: CASSLSGISGNTIYF

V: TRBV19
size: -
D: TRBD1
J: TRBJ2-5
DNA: TGTGCCAGTAGTATTCTACTAACCGGGACAGGGAGGGAGACCCAGTACTTC
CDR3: CASSILLTGTGRETQYF

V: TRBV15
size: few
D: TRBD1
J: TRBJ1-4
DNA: TGTGCCACCAGCAGAGGGCAGGGGGTAACTAATGAAAAACTGTTTTTT
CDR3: CATSRGQGVTNEKLFF

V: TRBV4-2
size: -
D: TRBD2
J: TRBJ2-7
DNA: TGTGCCAGCAGCCAAGAACGAGGACTAGCCTACACTTCCTACGAGCAGTACTTC
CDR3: CASSQERGLAYTSYEQYF

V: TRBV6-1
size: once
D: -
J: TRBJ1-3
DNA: TGTGCCAGCAGTGAGATTCGCAGGGTTGCTGGAAACACCATATATTTT
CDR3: CASSEIRRVAGNTIYF

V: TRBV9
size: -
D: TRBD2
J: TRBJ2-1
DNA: TGTGCCAGCAGCGTACTAAGTCTAGCGGGGAACAATGAGCAGTTCTTC
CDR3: CASSVLSLAGNNEQFF

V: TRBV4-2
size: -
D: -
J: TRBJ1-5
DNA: TGTGCCAGCAGCCAATCCGTAAATCAGCCCCAGCATTTT
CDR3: CASSQSVNQPQHF

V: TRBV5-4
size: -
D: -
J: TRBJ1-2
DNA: TGTGCCAGCAGCGTTGGGAGCATCTATGGCTACACCTTC
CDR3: CASSVGSIYGYTF